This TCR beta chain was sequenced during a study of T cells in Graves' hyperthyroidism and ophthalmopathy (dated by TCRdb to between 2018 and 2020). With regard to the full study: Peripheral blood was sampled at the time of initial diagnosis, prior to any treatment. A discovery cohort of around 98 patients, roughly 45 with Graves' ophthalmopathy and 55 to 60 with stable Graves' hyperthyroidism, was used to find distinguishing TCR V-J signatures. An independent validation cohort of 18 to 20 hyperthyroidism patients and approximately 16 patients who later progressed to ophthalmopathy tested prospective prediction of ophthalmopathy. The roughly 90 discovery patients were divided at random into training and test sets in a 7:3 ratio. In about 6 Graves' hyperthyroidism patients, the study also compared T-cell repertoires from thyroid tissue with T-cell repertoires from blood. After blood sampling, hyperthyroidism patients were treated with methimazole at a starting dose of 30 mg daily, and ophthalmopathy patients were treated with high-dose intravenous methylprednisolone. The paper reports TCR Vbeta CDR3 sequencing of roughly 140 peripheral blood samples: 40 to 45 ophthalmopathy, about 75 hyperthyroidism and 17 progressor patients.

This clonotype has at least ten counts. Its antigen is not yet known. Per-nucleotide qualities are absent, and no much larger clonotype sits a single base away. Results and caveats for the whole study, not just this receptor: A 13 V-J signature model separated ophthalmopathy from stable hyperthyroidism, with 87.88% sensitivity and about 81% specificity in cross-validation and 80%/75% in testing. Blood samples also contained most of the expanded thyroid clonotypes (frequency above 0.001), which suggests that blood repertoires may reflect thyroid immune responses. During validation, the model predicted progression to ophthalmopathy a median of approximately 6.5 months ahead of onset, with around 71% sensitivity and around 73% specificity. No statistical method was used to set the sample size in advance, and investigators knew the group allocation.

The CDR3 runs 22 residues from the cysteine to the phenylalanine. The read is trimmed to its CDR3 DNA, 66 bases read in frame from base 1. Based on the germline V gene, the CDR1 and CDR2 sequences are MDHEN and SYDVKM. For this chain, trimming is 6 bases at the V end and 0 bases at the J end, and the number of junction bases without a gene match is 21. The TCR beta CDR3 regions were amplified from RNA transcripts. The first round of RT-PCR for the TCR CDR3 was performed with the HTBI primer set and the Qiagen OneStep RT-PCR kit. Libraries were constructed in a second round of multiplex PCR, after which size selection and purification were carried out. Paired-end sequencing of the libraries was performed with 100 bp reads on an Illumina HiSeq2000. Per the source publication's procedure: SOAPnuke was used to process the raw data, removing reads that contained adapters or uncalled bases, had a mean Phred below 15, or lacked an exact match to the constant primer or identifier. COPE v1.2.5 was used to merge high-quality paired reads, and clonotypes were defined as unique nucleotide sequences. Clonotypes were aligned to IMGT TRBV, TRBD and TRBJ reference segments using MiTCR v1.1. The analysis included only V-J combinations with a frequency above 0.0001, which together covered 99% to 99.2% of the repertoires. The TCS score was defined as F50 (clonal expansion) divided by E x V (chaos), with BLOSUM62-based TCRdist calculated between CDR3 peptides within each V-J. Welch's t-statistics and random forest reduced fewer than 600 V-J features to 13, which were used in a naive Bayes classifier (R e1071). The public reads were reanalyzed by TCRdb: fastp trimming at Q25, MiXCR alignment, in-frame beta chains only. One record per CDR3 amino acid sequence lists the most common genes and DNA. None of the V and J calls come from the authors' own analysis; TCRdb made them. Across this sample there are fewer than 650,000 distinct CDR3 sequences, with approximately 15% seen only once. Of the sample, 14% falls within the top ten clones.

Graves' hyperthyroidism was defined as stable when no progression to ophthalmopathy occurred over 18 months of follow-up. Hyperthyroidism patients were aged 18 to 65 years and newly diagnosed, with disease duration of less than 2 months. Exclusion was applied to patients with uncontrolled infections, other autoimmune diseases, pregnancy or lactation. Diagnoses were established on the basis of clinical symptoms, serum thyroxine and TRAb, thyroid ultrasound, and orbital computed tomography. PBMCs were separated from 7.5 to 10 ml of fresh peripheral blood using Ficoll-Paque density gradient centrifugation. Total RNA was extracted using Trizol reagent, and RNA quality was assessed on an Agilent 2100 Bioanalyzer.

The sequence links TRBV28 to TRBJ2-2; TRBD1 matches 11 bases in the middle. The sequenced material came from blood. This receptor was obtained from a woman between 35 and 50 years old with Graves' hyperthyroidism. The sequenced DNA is TGTGCCAGCAGGGCCAGTGACTGGGGGACAGGGGGAGAGGGACCGAACACCGGGGAGCTGTTTTTT. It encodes CASRASDWGTGGEGPNTGELFF.